This T cell receptor beta chain was recorded in a study of shared clonotypes between healthy human individuals. The protocol was immunoSEQ multiplex PCR, while the TCRdb copy is restricted to in-frame clones and leaves out a portion. Of 2.3 million or so clones detected, over 90% appear once; the ten largest clones hold 0.35% to 0.5%. Germline V gene data show CDR1 as MDHEN and CDR2 as SYDVKM. The V segment lost 3 bases and the J segment 2 bases; nucleotides outside the gene matches: 1. The CDR3 extends over 15 amino acids. Sequenced: naive CD4+ T cells from PBMCs. Described subset: CD45RA+ positively selected. This sequence originates from a young man in good health. Some clones in this sample may be carry-over from other donors' samples. V is TRBV28 and J is TRBJ1-6, with 7 positions matching TRBD1. The CDR3 here is CASSFGTAYNSPLHF. CDR3 DNA sequence: TGTGCCAGCAGTTTTGGGACAGCCTATAATTCACCCCTCCACTTT.